The clone carrying this TCR beta chain was detected many times. Its antigen is not identified. When ophthalmopathy did not progress within 18 months, Graves' hyperthyroidism was considered stable. The entry originates in a study of T cells in Graves' hyperthyroidism and ophthalmopathy. Study at large: Prior to any treatment, at the point of initial diagnosis, peripheral blood was collected.

J lost 0 bases, V lost 3 bases, and 8 bases had no gene match. This CDR3 contains 17 residues. TCR beta CDR3 regions were amplified from RNA transcripts. The primer set for the first-round RT-PCR of the TCR CDR3 was HTBI. TCRdb re-called the multiplex PCR reads through MiXCR, storing one row per CDR3 protein. The profile covers hundreds of thousands of distinct CDR3 sequences, with roughly 17% appearing a single time and approximately 20% taken by the ten largest. Study-level results: Most thyroid clonotypes with frequency above 0.001 were detected in blood. In the analysis, a 13 V-J model separated ophthalmopathy from stable hyperthyroidism.

The sample was blood. This TCR derives from a woman between 18 and 29 years old with Graves' hyperthyroidism. V gene TRBV12-3 or TRBV12-4 combines with J gene TRBJ2-3; TRBD2 agrees at 8 bases. This CDR3 reads CASSLWASGLSTDTQYF. CDR3 nucleotides: TGTGCCAGCAGTTTGTGGGCTAGCGGGCTGAGCACAGATACGCAGTATTTT.